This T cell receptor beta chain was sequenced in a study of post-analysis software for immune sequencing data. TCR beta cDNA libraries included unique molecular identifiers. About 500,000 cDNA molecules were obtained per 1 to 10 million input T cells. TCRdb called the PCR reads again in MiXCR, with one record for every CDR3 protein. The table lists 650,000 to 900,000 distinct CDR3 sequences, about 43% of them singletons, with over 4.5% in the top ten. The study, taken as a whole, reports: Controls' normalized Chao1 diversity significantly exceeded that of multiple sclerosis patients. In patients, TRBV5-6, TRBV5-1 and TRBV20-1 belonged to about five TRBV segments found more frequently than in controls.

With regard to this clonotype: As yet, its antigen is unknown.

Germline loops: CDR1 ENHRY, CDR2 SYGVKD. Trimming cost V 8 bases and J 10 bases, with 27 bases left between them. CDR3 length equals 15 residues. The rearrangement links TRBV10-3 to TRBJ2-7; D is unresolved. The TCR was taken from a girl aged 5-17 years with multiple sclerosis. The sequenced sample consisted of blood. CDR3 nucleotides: TGTGCCATCGCCGAGTCAAGTATGTCTTTAGCCCCCCAGTACTTC. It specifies CAIAESSMSLAPQYF.